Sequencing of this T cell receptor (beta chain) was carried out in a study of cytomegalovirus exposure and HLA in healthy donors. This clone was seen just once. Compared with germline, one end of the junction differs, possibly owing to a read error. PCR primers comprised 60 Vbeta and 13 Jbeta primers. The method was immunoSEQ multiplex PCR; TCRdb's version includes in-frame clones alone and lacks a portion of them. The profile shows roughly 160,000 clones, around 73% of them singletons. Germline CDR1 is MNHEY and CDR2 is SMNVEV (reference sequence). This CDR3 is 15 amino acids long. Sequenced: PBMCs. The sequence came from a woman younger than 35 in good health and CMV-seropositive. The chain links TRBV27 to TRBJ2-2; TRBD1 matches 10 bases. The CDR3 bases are TGTGCCAGCAGTCCCCGGGACAGGGGTCTCGGGGGGCTGTTTTTT. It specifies CASSPRDRGLGGLFF.